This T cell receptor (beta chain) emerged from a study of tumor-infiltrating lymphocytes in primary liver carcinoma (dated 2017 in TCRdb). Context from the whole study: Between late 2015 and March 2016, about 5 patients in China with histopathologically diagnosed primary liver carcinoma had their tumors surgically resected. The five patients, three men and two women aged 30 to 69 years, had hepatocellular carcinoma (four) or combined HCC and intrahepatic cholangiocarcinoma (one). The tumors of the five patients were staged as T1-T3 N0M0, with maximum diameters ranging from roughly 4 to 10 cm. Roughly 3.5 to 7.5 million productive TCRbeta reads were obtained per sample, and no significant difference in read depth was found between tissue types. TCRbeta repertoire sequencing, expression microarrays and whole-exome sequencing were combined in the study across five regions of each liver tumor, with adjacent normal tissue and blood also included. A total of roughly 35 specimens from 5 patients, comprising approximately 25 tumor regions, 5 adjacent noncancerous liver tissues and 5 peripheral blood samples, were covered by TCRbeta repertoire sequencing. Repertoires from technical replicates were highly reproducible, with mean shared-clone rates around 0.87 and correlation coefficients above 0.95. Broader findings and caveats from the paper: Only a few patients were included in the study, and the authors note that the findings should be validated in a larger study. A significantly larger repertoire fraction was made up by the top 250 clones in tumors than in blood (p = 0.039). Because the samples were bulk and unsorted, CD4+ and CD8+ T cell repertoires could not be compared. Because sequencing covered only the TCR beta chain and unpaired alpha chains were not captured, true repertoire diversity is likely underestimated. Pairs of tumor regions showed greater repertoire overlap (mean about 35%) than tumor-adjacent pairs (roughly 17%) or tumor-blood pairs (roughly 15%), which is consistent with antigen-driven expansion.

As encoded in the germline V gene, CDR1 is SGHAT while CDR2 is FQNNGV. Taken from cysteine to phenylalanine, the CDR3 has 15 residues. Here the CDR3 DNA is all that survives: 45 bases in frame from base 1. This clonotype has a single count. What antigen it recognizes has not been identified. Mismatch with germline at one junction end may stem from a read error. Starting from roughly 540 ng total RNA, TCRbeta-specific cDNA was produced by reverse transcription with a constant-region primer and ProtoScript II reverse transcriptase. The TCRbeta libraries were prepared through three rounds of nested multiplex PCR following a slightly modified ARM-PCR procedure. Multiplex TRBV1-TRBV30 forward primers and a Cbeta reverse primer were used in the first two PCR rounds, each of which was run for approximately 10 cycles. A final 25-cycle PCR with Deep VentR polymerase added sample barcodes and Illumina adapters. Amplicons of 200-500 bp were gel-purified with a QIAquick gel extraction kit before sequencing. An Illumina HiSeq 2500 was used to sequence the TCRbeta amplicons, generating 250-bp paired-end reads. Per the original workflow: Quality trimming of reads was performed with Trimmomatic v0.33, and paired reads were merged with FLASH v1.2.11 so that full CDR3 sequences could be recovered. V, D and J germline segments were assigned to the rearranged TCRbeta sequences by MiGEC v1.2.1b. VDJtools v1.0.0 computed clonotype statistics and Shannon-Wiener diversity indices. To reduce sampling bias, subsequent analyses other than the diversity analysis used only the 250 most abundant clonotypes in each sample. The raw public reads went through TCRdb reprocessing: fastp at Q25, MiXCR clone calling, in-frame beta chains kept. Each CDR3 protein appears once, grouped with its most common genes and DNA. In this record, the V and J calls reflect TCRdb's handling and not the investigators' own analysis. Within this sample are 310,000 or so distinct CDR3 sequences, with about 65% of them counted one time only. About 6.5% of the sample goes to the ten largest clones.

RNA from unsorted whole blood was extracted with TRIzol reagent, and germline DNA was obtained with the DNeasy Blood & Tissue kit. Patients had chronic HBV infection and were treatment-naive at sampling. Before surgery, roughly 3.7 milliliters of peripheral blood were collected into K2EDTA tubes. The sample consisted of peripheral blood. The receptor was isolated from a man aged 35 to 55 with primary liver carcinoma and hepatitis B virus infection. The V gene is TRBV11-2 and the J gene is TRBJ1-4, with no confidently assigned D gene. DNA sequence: TGTACCAGCAGCTTAGATCTAGGAATACATGAAAAACTGTTTTTT. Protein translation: CTSSLDLGIHEKLFF.